This T cell receptor (beta chain) was sequenced in a study of CD8+CD57+ T cells in acquired aplastic anemia. It was patients with CD8+CD57+ cell expansion by flow cytometry who were chosen for sequencing. At blood sampling, none of the patients had yet received therapy. Genomic DNA, the template, was used for profiling of the TCR beta VDJ and CDR3. From the reads, TCRdb called clonotypes with MiXCR, one entry per CDR3 protein. The sample yields approximately 300,000 distinct CDR3 sequences, 56% seen once. Germline V lookup: CDR1 SGDLS, CDR2 YYNGEE. The V gene lost 2 bases and the J gene lost 0 bases, with 12 bases spanning the gap. This CDR3 has 15 amino acids. There are many counts of this clonotype. Antigen unknown. Study-level points and caveats: A significant difference in CD8+ Simpson's diversity between patients and controls was not found.

The specimen sequenced was sorted CD4+, CD8+, or CD8+CD57+ T cells (not recorded which) from PBMCs. The chain recombines TRBV9 with TRBJ2-7, with a tentative D call TRBD2 (5 bases). This sequence originates from a human donor with aplastic anemia. The CDR3 protein is CASSVDGGSSYEQYF. Here the CDR3 DNA reads TGTGCCAGCAGCGTTGATGGTGGGAGCTCCTACGAGCAGTACTTC.